This T cell receptor beta chain emerged from a study of molecular identifiers for immune sequencing clone quantification. CDR1 and CDR2 from the germline V gene are MNHEY and SVGEGT. CDR3 length: 19 amino acids. MiXCR, applied by TCRdb to the PCR reads, yields one record per CDR3 protein. The table includes under 800,000 distinct CDR3 sequences, around 25% detected once. Turning to this clonotype: One end of the junction fails to match germline, which may point to a read error.

This receptor was identified in a human donor in good health. Some libraries in this study had Jurkat cell RNA spiked in. Sequencing used naive CD8+ T cells from blood, with Jurkat cell RNA spiked in. As to subset: FACS-sorted CD8+CD4-CCR7+CD45RA+ naive T cells. V gene TRBV6-2 or TRBV6-3 combines with J gene TRBJ1-1; D gene unclear. The CDR3 loop is CASSYFVYPGGLMNTEAVF. As DNA, the CDR3 is TGTGCCAGCAGTTACTTTGTTTACCCTGGAGGGTTGATGAACACTGAAGCTGTCTTT.